The entry below gives a single T cell receptor (beta chain) sequence along with its context. Its antigen is still unknown. Nothing much larger sits one base from this clone, and base qualities are not available. This record comes from a study of Graves' ophthalmopathy and Graves' hyperthyroidism (dated by TCRdb to about 2018). Describing the broader study: Stable hyperthyroidism was defined as no progression to ophthalmopathy within 18 months of follow-up. In total, around 130 blood samples were TCR-sequenced: some 40 ophthalmopathy, 80 or so hyperthyroidism and approximately 17 hyperthyroidism-to-ophthalmopathy patients. TCR beta repertoire signatures were used to distinguish Graves' ophthalmopathy from Graves' hyperthyroidism and to predict progression to ophthalmopathy. After sampling, hyperthyroidism patients received methimazole starting at 30 mg daily, and ophthalmopathy patients received high-dose intravenous methylprednisolone. To explore V-J signatures distinguishing ophthalmopathy from hyperthyroidism, a discovery set of 100 patients (43 ophthalmopathy, about 57 stable hyperthyroidism) was enrolled. For independent validation, a separate cohort was made up of 18 hyperthyroidism patients plus 17 patients who later progressed from hyperthyroidism to ophthalmopathy. In a handful of hyperthyroidism patients, the T-cell repertoire of thyroid tissue was compared with the T-cell repertoire of blood.

TCR beta CDR3 regions were amplified from RNA transcripts for repertoire sequencing. The first round was an RT-PCR using HTBI primers with the Qiagen OneStep RT-PCR kit, and this first round was followed by a second-round multiplex PCR, then size selection and purification. Sequencing of the libraries was carried out on an Illumina HiSeq2000 in paired-end mode with 100 bp reads. As for how the authors treated the data: SOAPnuke was used to process the reads, throwing out any read that had adapters, had uncalled bases, had a mean Phred below 15, or lacked an exact constant-primer or identifier match. High-quality paired reads were merged with COPE v1.2.5. Unique nucleotide sequences were defined as clonotypes and aligned to IMGT TRB V, D and J references using MiTCR v1.1. Only V-J combinations with frequency above 0.0001 were analysed, covering over 98% of repertoires. For each V-J combination, a TCR clonal expansion and chaos score was defined as the ratio of F50 clonal expansion to chaos observed in the TCRdist matrix. Welch's t-statistics and random forest were used to reduce the features to 10 to 15 V-J combinations, which were then used as input to a naive Bayes classifier. The similarity between thyroid and blood repertoires was quantified using the Morisita-Horn index. The public reads were quality trimmed at Q25 with fastp and then assembled into clones with MiXCR by TCRdb, keeping productive beta chains. Each entry is one CDR3 protein sequence, shown with its most common DNA and genes. In this record, the V and J calls reflect TCRdb's handling and not the investigators' own analysis. This sample lists approximately 1.2 million distinct CDR3 sequences; roughly 35% were detected once. The top ten hold roughly 11% of the sample.

CDR3 length: 16 amino acids, cysteine to phenylalanine. Only the CDR3 DNA is retained, 48 bases long and in frame from the first base. V and J are trimmed by 5 bases and 3 bases, and the gene matches miss 10 bases of the junction. Patients with hyperthyroidism were aged 18 to 65 years, had been newly diagnosed, and had a disease duration of less than 2 months. Anyone with other autoimmune diseases, uncontrolled infections, pregnancy or lactation was excluded from the study. Clinical symptoms, serum thyroxine, TRAb, thyroid ultrasound and orbital computed tomography formed the basis of the diagnosis. Trizol reagent was used to extract the total RNA, and its quality was then checked on an Agilent 2100 Bioanalyzer. Paper-wide results and their limitations: Ophthalmopathy was separated from stable hyperthyroidism by the 13-signature model with just under 90% sensitivity and 81% to 84% specificity in cross-validation and with 80%/75% in the test set. Sample size was not predetermined statistically, and investigators were not blinded to group allocation. Most expanded thyroid clonotypes with frequency above 0.001 were also detected in blood, suggesting blood repertoires may reflect the thyroid immune response. In validation, the model predicted ophthalmopathy progression with about 71% sensitivity and 72.22% specificity; 12 predicted patients were CT-confirmed with GO in a median of 6.5 months.

The TCR originated in an adult man with Graves' hyperthyroidism. Input material: peripheral blood or thyroid tissue (not recorded which). The chain joins TRBV12-3 or TRBV12-4 to TRBJ1-5; 7 central nucleotides agree with TRBD1. DNA sequence: TGTGCCAGCAGTGGCAGGGGGTTGCGAAACAATCAGCCCCAGCATTTT. Its product reads: CASSGRGLRNNQPQHF.